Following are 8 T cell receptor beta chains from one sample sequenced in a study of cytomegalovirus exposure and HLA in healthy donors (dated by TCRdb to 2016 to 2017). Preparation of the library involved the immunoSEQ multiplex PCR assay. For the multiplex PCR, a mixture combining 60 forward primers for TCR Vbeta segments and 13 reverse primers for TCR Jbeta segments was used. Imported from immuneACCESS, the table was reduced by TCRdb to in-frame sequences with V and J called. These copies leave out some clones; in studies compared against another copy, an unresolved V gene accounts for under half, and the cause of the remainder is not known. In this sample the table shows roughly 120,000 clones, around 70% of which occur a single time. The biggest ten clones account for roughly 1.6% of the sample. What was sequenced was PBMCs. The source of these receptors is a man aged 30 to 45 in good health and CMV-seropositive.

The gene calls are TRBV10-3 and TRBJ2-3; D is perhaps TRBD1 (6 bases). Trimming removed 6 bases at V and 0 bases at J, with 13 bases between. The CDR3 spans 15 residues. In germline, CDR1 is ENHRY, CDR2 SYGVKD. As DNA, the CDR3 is TGTGCCATCAGGAAACAGGGAGCTAGCACAGATACGCAGTATTTT. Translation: CAIRKQGASTDTQYF.

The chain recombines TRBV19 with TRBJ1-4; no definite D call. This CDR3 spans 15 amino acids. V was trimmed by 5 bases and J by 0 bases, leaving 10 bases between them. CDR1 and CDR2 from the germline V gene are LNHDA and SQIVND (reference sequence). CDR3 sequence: CASSADTSTNEKLFF. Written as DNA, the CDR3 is TGTGCCAGTAGTGCCGACACCTCAACTAATGAAAAACTGTTTTTT. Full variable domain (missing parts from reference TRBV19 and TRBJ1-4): DGGITQSPKYLFRKEGQNVTLSCEQNLNHDAMYWYRQDPGQGLRLIYYSQIVNDFQKGDIAEGYSVSREKKESFPLTVTSAQKNPTAFYLCASSADTSTNEKLFFGSGTQLSVL.

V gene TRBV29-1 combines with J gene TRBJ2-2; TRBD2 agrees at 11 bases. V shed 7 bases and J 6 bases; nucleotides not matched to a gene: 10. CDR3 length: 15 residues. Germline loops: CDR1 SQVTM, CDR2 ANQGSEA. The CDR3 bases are TGCAGCGCCTTTAGCGGGAGGGCCTTCGCCGGGGAGCTGTTTTTT. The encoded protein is CSAFSGRAFAGELFF.

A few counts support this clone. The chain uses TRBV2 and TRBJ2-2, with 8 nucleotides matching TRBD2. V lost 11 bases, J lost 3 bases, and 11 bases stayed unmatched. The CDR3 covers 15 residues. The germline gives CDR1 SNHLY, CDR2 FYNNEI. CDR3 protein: CAARSGRRDTGELFF. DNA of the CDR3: TGTGCCGCAAGGAGCGGGAGACGGGACACCGGGGAGCTGTTTTTT. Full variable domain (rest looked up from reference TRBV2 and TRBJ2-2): EPEVTQTPSHQVTQMGQEVILRCVPISNHLYFYWYRQILGQKVEFLVSFYNNEISEKSEIFDDQFSVERPDGSNFTLKIRSTKLEDSAMYFCAARSGRRDTGELFFGEGSRLTVL.

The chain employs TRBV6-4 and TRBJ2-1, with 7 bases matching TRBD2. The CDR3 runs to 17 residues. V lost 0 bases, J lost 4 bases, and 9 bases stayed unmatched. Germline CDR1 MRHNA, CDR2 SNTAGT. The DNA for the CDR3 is TGTGCCAGCAGTGACTCCTTTTCTAGCGGACTATACAATGAGCAGTTCTTC. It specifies CASSDSFSSGLYNEQFF.

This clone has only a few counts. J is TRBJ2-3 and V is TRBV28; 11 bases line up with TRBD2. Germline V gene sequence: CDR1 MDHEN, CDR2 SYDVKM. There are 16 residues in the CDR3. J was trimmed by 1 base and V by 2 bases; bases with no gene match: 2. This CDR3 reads CASSLTSGSRTDTQYF. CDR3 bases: TGTGCCAGCAGTTTAACTAGCGGGAGCCGCACAGATACGCAGTATTTT.

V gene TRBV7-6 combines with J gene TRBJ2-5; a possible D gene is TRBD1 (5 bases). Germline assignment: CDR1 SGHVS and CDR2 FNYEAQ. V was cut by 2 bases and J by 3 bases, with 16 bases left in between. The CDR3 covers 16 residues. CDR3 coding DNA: TGTGCCAGCAGCTTATTAACAAGGGGCTTTGAAGAGACCCAGTACTTC. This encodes CASSLLTRGFEETQYF.

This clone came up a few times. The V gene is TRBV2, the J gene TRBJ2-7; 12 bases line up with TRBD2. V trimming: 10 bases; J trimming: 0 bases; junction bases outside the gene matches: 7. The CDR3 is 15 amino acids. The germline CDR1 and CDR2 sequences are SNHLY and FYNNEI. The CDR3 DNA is TGTGCCACCGAGGGGACTAGCGGGCGCTCCTACGAGCAGTACTTC. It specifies CATEGTSGRSYEQYF. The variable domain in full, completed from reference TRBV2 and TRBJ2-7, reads EPEVTQTPSHQVTQMGQEVILRCVPISNHLYFYWYRQILGQKVEFLVSFYNNEISEKSEIFDDQFSVERPDGSNFTLKIRSTKLEDSAMYFCATEGTSGRSYEQYFGPGTRLTVT.